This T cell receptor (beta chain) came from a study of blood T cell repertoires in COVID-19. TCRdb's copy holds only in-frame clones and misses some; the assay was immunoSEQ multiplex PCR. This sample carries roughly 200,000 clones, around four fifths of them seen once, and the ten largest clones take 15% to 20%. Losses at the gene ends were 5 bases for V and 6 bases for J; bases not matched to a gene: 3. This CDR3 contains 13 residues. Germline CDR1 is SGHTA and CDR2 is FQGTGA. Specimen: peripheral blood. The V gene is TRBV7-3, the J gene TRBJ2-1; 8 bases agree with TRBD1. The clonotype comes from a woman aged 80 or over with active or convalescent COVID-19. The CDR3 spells CASSPTGANEQFF. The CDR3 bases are TGTGCCAGCAGCCCGACAGGGGCCAATGAGCAGTTCTTC.